The 24 T cell receptor beta chains below come from one sample, sequenced in a study of CD8 T cells in Susac syndrome. Random hexamers primed reverse transcription of about 0.45 to 1 ug RNA. Each CDR3 protein is one row after TCRdb ran MiXCR on the immunoSEQ multiplex PCR reads. The data show around 85,000 distinct CDR3 sequences, over 90% seen once. Specimen: CD8+ T cells from PBMCs. The receptors here all came from a human donor with Susac syndrome.

V and J are TRBV2 and TRBJ1-2; D perhaps matches TRBD1 (5 bases). The CDR3 has 15 amino acids. CDR1 is SNHLY and CDR2 is FYNNEI in the germline V gene. V was pared by 1 base and J by 5 bases, with 14 bases between. CDR3 nucleotides: TGTGCCAGCAGTGAAGTGCAGGGATCAGGATATGGCTACACCTTC. Translated, it gives CASSEVQGSGYGYTF.

The genes are TRBV7-2 and TRBJ2-7, with a possible D match to TRBD2 (5 bases). The CDR3 spans 13 residues. Germline V gives CDR1 SGHTA, CDR2 FQGNSA. With 5 bases removed from V and 4 bases from J, the gap between germline ends came to 12 bases. This chain's CDR3 is CASSPALGYEQYF. The CDR3 coding sequence is TGTGCCAGCAGCCCCGCACTAGGTTACGAGCAGTACTTC.

The V gene is TRBV27, the J gene TRBJ2-5; the match to TRBD2 covers 9 bases. The V and J ends lost 2 bases and 5 bases, in that order; junction bases with no gene match: 12. Germline V lookup: CDR1 MNHEY, CDR2 SMNVEV (reference sequence). The CDR3 consists of 17 residues. The CDR3 loop is CASSLVAGGPDRETQYF. The CDR3 region has the DNA TGTGCCAGCAGTTTAGTCGCGGGAGGGCCGGACCGCGAGACCCAGTACTTC.

The V gene is TRBV29-1, the J gene TRBJ2-7; TRBD1 might be the D (5 bases). Germline lookup yields CDR1 SQVTM and CDR2 ANQGSEA. The CDR3 has 12 residues. CDR3 DNA: TGCACAGGTGGACATGGTCTGGGGGAGCAGTACTTC. It codes for CTGGHGLGEQYF.

The chain has TRBV15 and TRBJ2-7; D ambiguous. Germline CDR1 and CDR2: LNHNV and YYDKDF (reference sequence). Trimming cost V 5 bases and J 0 bases, with 17 bases left between them. This CDR3 spans 16 amino acids. The CDR3 DNA reads as TGTGCCACCAGCGCCCCCCGTGAAGATCCCTCCTACGAGCAGTACTTC. Translated: CATSAPREDPSYEQYF.

The chain employs TRBV5-4 and TRBJ2-3, with TRBD1 matching 7 bases. Germline lookup yields CDR1 SGHNT and CDR2 YYREEE (reference sequence). The CDR3 length is 14 residues. V was clipped by 2 bases and J by 1 base; unmatched bases: 1. The chain's CDR3 is CASSFGQGTDTQYF. The CDR3 DNA reads TGTGCCAGCAGCTTCGGACAGGGCACAGATACGCAGTATTTT.

V gene TRBV3-1 combines with J gene TRBJ2-7; 13 bases agree with TRBD2. V dropped 5 bases and J dropped 5; count of bases not matched to a gene: 18. The CDR3 length is 19 residues. Germline V gene sequence: CDR1 LGHDT, CDR2 YNNKEL (reference sequence). CDR3 protein: CASSSTEVGLAGDGNEQYF. The CDR3 DNA is TGTGCCAGCAGCTCCACCGAGGTAGGACTAGCGGGAGATGGGAACGAGCAGTACTTC.

The V gene is TRBV9, the J gene TRBJ2-2; D not certain. The CDR3 loop spans 12 amino acids. Germline V gene sequence: CDR1 SGDLS, CDR2 YYNGEE. The germline V and J ends were trimmed by 7 bases and 7 bases, with 11 bases remaining between them. The CDR3 spells CASHALGGELFF. For the CDR3, the DNA is TGTGCCAGCCACGCACTCGGCGGGGAGCTGTTTTTT.

This chain links TRBV7-6 with TRBJ2-7; the D is unclear. Germline CDR1 reads SGHVS; CDR2 reads FNYEAQ. The CDR3 has 14 residues. V was clipped by 5 bases and J by 7 bases, with 18 bases between them. CDR3 region: CASSPSGLSGEQYF. CDR3 DNA: TGTGCCAGCAGCCCCTCGGGCCTCTCCGGGGAGCAGTACTTC. Full variable domain (missing parts from reference TRBV7-6 and TRBJ2-7): GAGVSQSPRYKVTKRGQDVALRCDPISGHVSLYWYRQALGQGPEFLTYFNYEAQQDKSGLPNDRFSAERPEGSISTLTIQRTEQRDSAMYRCASSPSGLSGEQYFGPGTRLTVT.

V usage is TRBV30 and J usage is TRBJ1-3; TRBD1 might be the D (5 bases). Per germline, CDR1 GTSNPN and CDR2 SVGIG (reference sequence). V lost 2 bases and J 8 bases, leaving 16 bases between the germline ends. CDR3 length equals 14 residues. The CDR3 is CAWSLGDPSDTIYF. The DNA of the CDR3 is TGTGCCTGGAGTTTAGGGGACCCTTCGGACACCATATATTTT.

The V gene is TRBV12-3 or TRBV12-4, the J gene TRBJ2-5; tentative D call: TRBD1 (6 bases). V shed 6 bases and J shed 4 bases, with 21 bases lying between them. This CDR3 spans 16 amino acids. The CDR3 DNA reads TGTGCCAGCAGCCTCCTAGGGCAGGGGAGCAGAGAGACCCAGTACTTC. Amino acid sequence: CASSLLGQGSRETQYF.

The rearrangement joins TRBV7-6 to TRBJ2-3, with D maybe TRBD2 (5 bases). Germline V CDR1 and CDR2: SGHVS, FNYEAQ. This CDR3 is built from 16 residues. Trimming took off 0 bases at V and 6 bases at J, with 16 bases between the two ends. The CDR3 bases are TGTGCCAGCAGCTTAGCTGTAGAGGGCCCCCCCGATACGCAGTATTTT. Its protein product is CASSLAVEGPPDTQYF.

The chain uses TRBV6-5 and TRBJ2-4; D is perhaps TRBD2 (6 bases). V dropped 8 bases and J dropped 6 bases, with 14 bases sitting between them. From germline, CDR1 is MNHEY and CDR2 SVGAGI. The CDR3 spans 13 residues. The CDR3 DNA is TGTGCCAGCGCCGGGAGTGGAGGAAACATTCAGTACTTC. It translates to CASAGSGGNIQYF.

This chain connects TRBV20-1 to TRBJ2-1; 8 nucleotides match TRBD1. V was pared by 5 bases and J by 5 bases, with 8 bases of the junction left unmatched. Germline loops: CDR1 DFQATT, CDR2 SNEGSKA (reference sequence). The length of the CDR3 is 14 residues. The CDR3 DNA is TGCAGTGCTGTGGACAGGGACGGCCACAATGAGCAGTTCTTC. This encodes CSAVDRDGHNEQFF.

The chain is built from TRBV12-3 or TRBV12-4 and TRBJ1-3; no reliable D call. The CDR3 sequence is 11 residues long. Trimming took off 8 bases at V and 4 bases at J, with 6 bases between the two ends. Written as DNA, the CDR3 is TGTGCCAGCGCCTGGGGAAACACCATATATTTT. Translation: CASAWGNTIYF.

The CDR3 region is CSVEVTLGTDTQYF. The CDR3, as DNA: TGCAGCGTTGAAGTCACCCTCGGCACAGATACGCAGTATTTT. The V and J genes are TRBV29-1 and TRBJ2-3, with D unclear. V was cut by 1 base and J by 1 base, with 9 bases left in between. The CDR3 extends over 14 amino acids. Per the germline V gene, CDR1 is SQVTM and CDR2 is ANQGSEA.

The rearrangement uses TRBV4-3 and TRBJ2-2; D unclear. In germline, CDR1 is LGHNA, CDR2 YSLEER. The CDR3 spans 14 residues. V was clipped by 0 bases and J by 7 bases, with 9 bases between them. The CDR3 is CASSQDFSGGELFF. The CDR3 DNA reads TGCGCCAGCAGCCAAGATTTTAGTGGCGGGGAGCTGTTTTTT.

The chain joins TRBV19 to TRBJ1-5; D is ambiguous. This CDR3 comprises 15 residues. Trimming took off 5 bases at V and 0 bases at J, with 11 bases between the two ends. In germline, CDR1 is LNHDA, CDR2 SQIVND (reference sequence). CDR3 nucleotides: TGTGCCAGTAGTCGCACCGAGTTTAGCAATCAGCCCCAGCATTTT. Encoded protein: CASSRTEFSNQPQHF. Filled out from reference TRBV19 and TRBJ1-5, the complete variable domain reads DGGITQSPKYLFRKEGQNVTLSCEQNLNHDAMYWYRQDPGQGLRLIYYSQIVNDFQKGDIAEGYSVSREKKESFPLTVTSAQKNPTAFYLCASSRTEFSNQPQHFGDGTRLSIL.

The rearrangement joins TRBV27 to TRBJ2-7, with 7 bases lining up with TRBD1. Germline assignment: CDR1 MNHEY and CDR2 SMNVEV (reference sequence). Trimming at V came to 5 bases and at J to 2 bases, leaving 6 bases not matched to a gene. The CDR3 consists of 14 residues. The CDR3 DNA follows: TGTGCCAGCAGTACCTCACAGGGGACCTACGAGCAGTACTTC. Its translation is CASSTSQGTYEQYF.

The chain is built from TRBV29-1 and TRBJ2-2, with TRBD1 matching 7 bases. The J segment lost 5 bases and the V segment lost 4 bases, leaving 1 base of the junction unmatched. Germline V lookup: CDR1 SQVTM, CDR2 ANQGSEA. This CDR3 is built from 12 residues. This CDR3 is CSVGGQTGELFF. As DNA, the CDR3 is TGCAGCGTTGGGGGACAGACCGGGGAGCTGTTTTTT.

CDR3 region: CASSSGLAGPGGQFF. The CDR3 nucleotides read TGTGCCAGCAGCTCAGGACTAGCGGGACCGGGTGGGCAGTTCTTC. This chain uses TRBV5-6 with TRBJ2-1, with 12 bases lining up with TRBD2. The germline CDR1 and CDR2 sequences are SGHDT and YYEEEE. Trimming at V came to 3 bases and at J to 12 bases, leaving 10 bases not matched to a gene. The CDR3 sequence is 15 residues long.

V usage is TRBV13 and J usage is TRBJ2-7; 10 nucleotides match TRBD2. The ends lost 5 bases at V and 4 bases at J; junction bases unmatched: 8. This CDR3 comprises 15 residues. Germline CDR1 is PRHDT and CDR2 is FYEKMQ (reference sequence). CDR3 region: CASSGRLAGGYEQYF. The CDR3, as DNA: TGTGCCAGCAGCGGGAGACTAGCGGGTGGATACGAGCAGTACTTC.

This clonotype was recorded only once. The chain carries TRBV5-6 and TRBJ2-7; no reliable D call. CDR1 and CDR2 (germline): SGHDT, YYEEEE. V lost 4 bases to trimming and J lost 4 bases, with 12 bases between them. The CDR3 loop spans 13 amino acids. CDR3 amino acids: CASSLGPMYEQYF. The CDR3 nucleotides are TGTGCCAGCAGCCTAGGACCTATGTACGAGCAGTACTTC. The complete variable domain, with remaining parts taken from reference TRBV5-6 and TRBJ2-7, reads DAGVTQSPTHLIKTRGQQVTLRCSPKSGHDTVSWYQQALGQGPQFIFQYYEEEERQRGNFPDRFSGHQFPNYSSELNVNALLLGDSALYLCASSLGPMYEQYFGPGTRLTVT.

In DNA form, the CDR3 reads TGTGCCAGCAGTTTATCCCGTCTAGGAGCGGAAGAGACCCAGTACTTC. Its protein product is CASSLSRLGAEETQYF. The rearrangement uses TRBV28 and TRBJ2-5; TRBD2 might be the D (5 bases). CDR3 size: 16 residues. The ends were cut back, 1 base at V and 3 bases at J, with 15 bases in the middle. Germline V CDR1 and CDR2: MDHEN, SYDVKM.